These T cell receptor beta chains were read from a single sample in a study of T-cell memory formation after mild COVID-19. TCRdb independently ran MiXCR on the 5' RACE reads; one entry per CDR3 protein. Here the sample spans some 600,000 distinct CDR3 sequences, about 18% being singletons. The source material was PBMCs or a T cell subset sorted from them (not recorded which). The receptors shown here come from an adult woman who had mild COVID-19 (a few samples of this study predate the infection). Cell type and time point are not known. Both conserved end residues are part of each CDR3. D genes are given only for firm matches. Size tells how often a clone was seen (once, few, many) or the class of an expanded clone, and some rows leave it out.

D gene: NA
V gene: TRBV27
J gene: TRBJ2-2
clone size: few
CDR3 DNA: TGTGCCAGCAGGGGTGCCGGGGGGCCAACCTCATTGGGGCTGTTTTTT
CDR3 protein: CASRGAGGPTSLGLFF

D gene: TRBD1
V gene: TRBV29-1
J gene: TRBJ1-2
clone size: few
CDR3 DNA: TGCAGCGTGAGGGACAGCAACTATGGCTACACCTTC
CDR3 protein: CSVRDSNYGYTF

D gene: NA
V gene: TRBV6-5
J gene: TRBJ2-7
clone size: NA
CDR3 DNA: TGTGCCAGCAGTTACTCGGTAGGGATCTACGAGCAGTACTTC
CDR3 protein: CASSYSVGIYEQYF

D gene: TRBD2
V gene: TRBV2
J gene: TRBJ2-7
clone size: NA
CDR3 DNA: TGTGCCAGCAGAACCCGGGCGGGAGGCTTCTACGAGCAGTACTTC
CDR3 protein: CASRTRAGGFYEQYF

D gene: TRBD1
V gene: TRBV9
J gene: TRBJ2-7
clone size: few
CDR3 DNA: TGTGCCAGCAGCGTAGGGGTTGGGGACAGGGGCTACGAGCAGTACTTC
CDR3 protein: CASSVGVGDRGYEQYF

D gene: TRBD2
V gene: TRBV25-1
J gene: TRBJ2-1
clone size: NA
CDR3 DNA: TGTGCCAGCAGCGATACTAGCGGGAGCATGGTCAATGAGCAGTTCTTC
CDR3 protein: CASSDTSGSMVNEQFF

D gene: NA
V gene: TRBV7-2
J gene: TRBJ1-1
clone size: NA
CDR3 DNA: TGTGCCAGCAGCGGCAGGACCGGGGTTGAGGCTTTCTTT
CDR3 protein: CASSGRTGVEAFF

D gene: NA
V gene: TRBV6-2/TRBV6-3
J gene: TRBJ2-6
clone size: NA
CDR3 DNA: TGTGCCAGCAGCCGAGAACAACTTCCTGGGGCCAACGTCCTGACTTTC
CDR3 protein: CASSREQLPGANVLTF

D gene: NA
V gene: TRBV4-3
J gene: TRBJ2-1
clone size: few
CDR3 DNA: TGCGCCAGCAGCCAAGCAACGGGACACGGAGGCAATGAGCAGTTCTTC
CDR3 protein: CASSQATGHGGNEQFF

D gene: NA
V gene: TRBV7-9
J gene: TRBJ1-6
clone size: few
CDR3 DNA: TGTGCCAGCAGCTTTGAGGACACCAATTCACCCCTCCACTTT
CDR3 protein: CASSFEDTNSPLHF

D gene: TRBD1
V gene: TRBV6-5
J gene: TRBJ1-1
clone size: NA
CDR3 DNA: TGTGCCAGCAGTTACGGGACAGGTAGAACGAACACTGAAGCTTTCTTT
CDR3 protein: CASSYGTGRTNTEAFF

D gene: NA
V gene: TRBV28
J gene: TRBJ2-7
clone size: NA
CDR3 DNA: TGTGCCAGCAGTGGATCGGACAGCGCCTACGAGCAGTACTTC
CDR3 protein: CASSGSDSAYEQYF

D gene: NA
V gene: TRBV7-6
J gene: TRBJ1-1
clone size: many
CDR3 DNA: TGTGCCAGCAGCTTATCGACTGGGAGCACTGAAGCTTTCTTT
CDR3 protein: CASSLSTGSTEAFF

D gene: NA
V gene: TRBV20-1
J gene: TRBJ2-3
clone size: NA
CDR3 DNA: TGCAGTGCTGAGCCGCGGGGGCTCACAGATACGCAGTATTTT
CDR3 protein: CSAEPRGLTDTQYF

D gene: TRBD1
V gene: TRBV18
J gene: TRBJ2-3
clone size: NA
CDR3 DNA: TGTGCCAGCTCACCCCTCGTGACAGGGACAGATACGCAGTATTTT
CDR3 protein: CASSPLVTGTDTQYF

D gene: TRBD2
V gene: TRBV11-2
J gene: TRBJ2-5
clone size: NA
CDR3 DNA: TGTGCCAGCAGCTTAGGGGGACTAGCACAGGGAGAGACCCAGTACTTC
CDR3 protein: CASSLGGLAQGETQYF

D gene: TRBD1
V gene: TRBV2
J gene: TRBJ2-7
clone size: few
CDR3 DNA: TGTGCCAGCAAACCGGACAGGGGCTGGGGCGAGCAGTACTTC
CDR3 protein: CASKPDRGWGEQYF

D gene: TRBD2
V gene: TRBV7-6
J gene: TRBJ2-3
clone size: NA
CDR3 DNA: TGTGCCAGCAGCTTAGTTACAGCGGGAGCCACAGATACGCAGTATTTT
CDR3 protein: CASSLVTAGATDTQYF

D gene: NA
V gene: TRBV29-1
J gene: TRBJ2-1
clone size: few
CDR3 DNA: TGCAGCGTTGAAGATTCGGGGGACAACAATGAGCAGTTCTTC
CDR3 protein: CSVEDSGDNNEQFF

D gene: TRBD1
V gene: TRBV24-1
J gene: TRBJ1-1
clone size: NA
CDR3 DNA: TGTGCCACCAGTGATGGACAGGGGTTGAACACTGAAGCTTTCTTT
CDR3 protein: CATSDGQGLNTEAFF

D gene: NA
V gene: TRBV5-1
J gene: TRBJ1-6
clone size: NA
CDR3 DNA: TGCGCCAGCAGCTTATTTCGGGGGGCAGAGAATTCACCCCTCCACTTT
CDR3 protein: CASSLFRGAENSPLHF

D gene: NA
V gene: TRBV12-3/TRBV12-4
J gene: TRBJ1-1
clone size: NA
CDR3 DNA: TGTGCCAGCAGTTTCCCAGGGAGGGGGTCTGAAGCTTTCTTT
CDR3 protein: CASSFPGRGSEAFF

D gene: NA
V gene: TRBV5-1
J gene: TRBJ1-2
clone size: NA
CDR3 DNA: TGCGCCAGCAGCGTTTCAGGGAGTCTGGGCTATGGCTACACCTTC
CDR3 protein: CASSVSGSLGYGYTF

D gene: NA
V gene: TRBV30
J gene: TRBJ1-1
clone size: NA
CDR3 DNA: TGTGCCTGGAGGAGACAAAAAGCTTTCTTT
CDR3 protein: CAWRRQKAFF

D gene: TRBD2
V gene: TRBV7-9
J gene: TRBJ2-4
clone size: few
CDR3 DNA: TGTGCCAGCAGCACCCCCGCGTGGGGGAGGGAAAACATTCAGTACTTC
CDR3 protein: CASSTPAWGRENIQYF

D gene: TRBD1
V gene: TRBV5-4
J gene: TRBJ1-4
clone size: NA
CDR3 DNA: TGTGCCAGCAGCCCGACAGGGTTTTCAACTAATGAAAAACTGTTTTTT
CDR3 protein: CASSPTGFSTNEKLFF

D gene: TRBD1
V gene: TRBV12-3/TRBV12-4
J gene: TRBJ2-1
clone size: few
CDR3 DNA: TGTGCCAGCAGACATTGGACAGGGAACAATGAGCAGTTCTTC
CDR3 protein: CASRHWTGNNEQFF

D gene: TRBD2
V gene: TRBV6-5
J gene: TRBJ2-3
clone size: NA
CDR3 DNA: TGTGCCAGCAGTCGCAGAAGAGCGGGAGGGAGTTTGGGGGATACGCAGTATTTT
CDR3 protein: CASSRRRAGGSLGDTQYF

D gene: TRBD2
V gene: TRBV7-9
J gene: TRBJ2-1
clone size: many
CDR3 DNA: TGTGCCAGCAGCTTAACAGGACTAGCGGGAGGGAATGAGCAGTTCTTC
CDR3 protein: CASSLTGLAGGNEQFF

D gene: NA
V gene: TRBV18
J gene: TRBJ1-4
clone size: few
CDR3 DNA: TGTGCCAGCTCACCGGGACAAAATGAAAAACTGTTTTTT
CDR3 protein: CASSPGQNEKLFF

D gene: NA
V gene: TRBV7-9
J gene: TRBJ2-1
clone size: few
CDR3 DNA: TGTGCCAGCAGCTCGGACAATTACAATGAGCAGTTCTTC
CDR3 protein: CASSSDNYNEQFF

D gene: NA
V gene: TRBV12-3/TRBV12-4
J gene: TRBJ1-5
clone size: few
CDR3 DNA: TGTGCCAGCAGTTTATATGGGAATAGCAATCAGCCCCAGCATTTT
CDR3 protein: CASSLYGNSNQPQHF

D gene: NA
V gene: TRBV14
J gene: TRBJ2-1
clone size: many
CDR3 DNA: TGTGCCAGCAGCCATTATCCTAATGAGCAGTTCTTC
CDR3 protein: CASSHYPNEQFF

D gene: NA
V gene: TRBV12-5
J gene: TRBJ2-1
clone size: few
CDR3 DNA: TGTGCTAGTGGTTTGTCCGGGGATGAGCAGTTCTTC
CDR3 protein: CASGLSGDEQFF

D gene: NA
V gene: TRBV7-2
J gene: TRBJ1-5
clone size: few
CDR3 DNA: TGTGCCAGCAGCTTCCGGGACACCAATCAGCCCCAGCATTTT
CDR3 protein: CASSFRDTNQPQHF

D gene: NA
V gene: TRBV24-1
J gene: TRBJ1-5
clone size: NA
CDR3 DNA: TGTGCCACCAGTGTGGGAGGGAGGAGTCAGCCCCAGCATTTT
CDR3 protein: CATSVGGRSQPQHF

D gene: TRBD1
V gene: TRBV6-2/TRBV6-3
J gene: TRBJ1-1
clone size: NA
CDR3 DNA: TGTGCCAGCACCGATATGGACAGGGGGCACACTGAAGCTTTCTTT
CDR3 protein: CASTDMDRGHTEAFF

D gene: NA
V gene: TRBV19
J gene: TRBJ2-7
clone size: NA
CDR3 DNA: TGTGCCAGTAGTATAGGGACAGAGAGCTCCTACGAGCAGTACTTC
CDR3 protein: CASSIGTESSYEQYF

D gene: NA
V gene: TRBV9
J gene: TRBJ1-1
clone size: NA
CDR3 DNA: TGTGCCAGCAGCGTCGCTAAAGGCGGGGGCACTGAAGCTTTCTTT
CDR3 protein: CASSVAKGGGTEAFF

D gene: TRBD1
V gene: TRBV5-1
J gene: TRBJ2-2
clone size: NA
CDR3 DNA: TGCGCCAGCAGAAACGGGACAGGGATGCGGGAGCTGTTTTTT
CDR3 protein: CASRNGTGMRELFF

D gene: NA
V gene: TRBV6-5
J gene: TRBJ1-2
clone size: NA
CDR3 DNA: TGTGCCAGCAGTTACTCGTCCCGGGCCCCCGGCTCGGGCTACACCTTC
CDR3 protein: CASSYSSRAPGSGYTF